This T cell receptor (beta chain) was recovered during a study of cytomegalovirus exposure and HLA in healthy donors. Whole-study results and caveats: Accurate predictions that matched the HLA-A and HLA-B alleles of most subjects were reportedly made from TCR beta sequences. Testing in vitro showed three CMV-associated chains specific for CMV antigens. Among the most significant clusters, several appeared linked to common viral pathogens in a later analysis. Cytomegalovirus-associated TCR beta chains were listed, numbering some 170.

This clone was seen a few times. The antigen remains undetermined. The CDR3 loop spans 14 amino acids. Deletions cut 2 bases from V and 0 bases from J, with 8 bases between. Germline CDR1 SGHDT, CDR2 YYEEEE. Vbeta (60) and Jbeta (13) primers were used in the PCR. Only in-frame clones appear in the TCRdb table, and some are missing; sequencing was by immunoSEQ multiplex PCR. The repertoire holds approximately 140,000 clones, around three quarters seen once, with around an eighth in the top ten. The sample consisted of PBMCs. The chain employs TRBV5-6 and TRBJ1-1; the D is unclear. The sequence derives from a man aged 40-49 years in good health and CMV-seropositive. In nucleotides, the CDR3 is TGTGCCAGCAGCTTCGGACTGATGAACACTGAAGCTTTCTTT. Amino acids: CASSFGLMNTEAFF.